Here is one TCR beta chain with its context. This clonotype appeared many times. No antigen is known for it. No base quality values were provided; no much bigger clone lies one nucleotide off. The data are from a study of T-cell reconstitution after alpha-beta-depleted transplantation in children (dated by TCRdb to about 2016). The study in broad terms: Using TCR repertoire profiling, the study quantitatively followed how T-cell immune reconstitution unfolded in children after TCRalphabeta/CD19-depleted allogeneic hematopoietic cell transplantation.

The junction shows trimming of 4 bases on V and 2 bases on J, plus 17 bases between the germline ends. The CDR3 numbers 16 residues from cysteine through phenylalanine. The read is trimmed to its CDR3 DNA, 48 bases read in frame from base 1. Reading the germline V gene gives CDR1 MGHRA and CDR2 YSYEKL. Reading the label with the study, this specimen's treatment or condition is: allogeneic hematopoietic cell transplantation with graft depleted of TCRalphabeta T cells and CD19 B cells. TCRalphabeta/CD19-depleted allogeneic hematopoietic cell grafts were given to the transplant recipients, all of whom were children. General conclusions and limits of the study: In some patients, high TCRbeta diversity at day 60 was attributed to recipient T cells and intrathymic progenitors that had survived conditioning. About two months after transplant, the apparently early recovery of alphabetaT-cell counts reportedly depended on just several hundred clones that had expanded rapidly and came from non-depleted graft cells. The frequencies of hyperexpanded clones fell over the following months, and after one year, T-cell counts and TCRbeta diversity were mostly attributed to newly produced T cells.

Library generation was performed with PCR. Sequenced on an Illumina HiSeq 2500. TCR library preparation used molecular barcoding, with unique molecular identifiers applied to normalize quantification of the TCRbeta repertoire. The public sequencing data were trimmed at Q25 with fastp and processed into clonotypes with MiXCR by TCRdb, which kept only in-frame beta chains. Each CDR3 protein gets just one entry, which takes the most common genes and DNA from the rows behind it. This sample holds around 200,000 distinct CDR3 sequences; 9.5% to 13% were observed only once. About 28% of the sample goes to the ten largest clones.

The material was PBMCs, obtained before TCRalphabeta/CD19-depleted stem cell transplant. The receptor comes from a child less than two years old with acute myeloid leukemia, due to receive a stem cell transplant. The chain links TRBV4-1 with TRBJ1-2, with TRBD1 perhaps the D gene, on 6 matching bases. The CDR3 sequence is CASSLGQLAGNYGYTF. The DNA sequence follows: TGCGCCAGCAGCCTAGGACAGTTAGCCGGCAACTATGGCTACACCTTC.